What follows is one TCR beta chain and its context. Its target is not known. The read terminates 3 residues ahead of where the CDR3 ends, so the germline J gene completes it. The data belong to a study of T cells in women clearing cervical HPV infection. The wider study: Control women cleared a single incident HPV16 infection within 12 months.

Per germline, CDR1 PRHDT and CDR2 FYEKMQ (reference sequence). The CDR3 has 13 residues. V lost 7 bases and J lost 5, with 12 bases in between. Sequenced by immunoSEQ multiplex PCR; TCRdb stores in-frame clones only, minus some. This sample's table has more than 20,000 clones. Study results and limitations: T-cell numbers per sample were unknown and may explain richness differences.

The sequencing input was blood buffy coat. The source is a woman aged 18-69 years with a cervical HPV16 infection that either progressed to CIN3+ or cleared (not recorded which). The V and J genes are TRBV13 and TRBJ2-1, with TRBD1 as a possible D gene (5 bases). CDR3 sequence: CASTAGINNEQFF. The sequenced CDR3 bases are TGTGCCAGCACGGCAGGGATCAACAATGAG.